The T cell receptor beta chain described here comes from a study of cytomegalovirus exposure and HLA in healthy donors. CDR3 size: 15 residues. Per the germline V gene, CDR1 is SNHLY and CDR2 is FYNNEI. With 0 bases clipped from V and 3 bases from J, the junction kept 2 bases outside the gene matches. Vbeta (60) and Jbeta (13) primers were used in the PCR. The assay was immunoSEQ multiplex PCR, and TCRdb's table has in-frame clones only and misses some. The sample shows 200,000 or so clones, around 79% of them seen only once. The material sequenced was PBMCs. This TCR derives from a man younger than 35 in good health and CMV-seronegative. The chain uses TRBV2 and TRBJ2-7; 10 nucleotides agree with TRBD1. CDR3 sequence (DNA): TGTGCCAGCAGTGAAGCGAGGACAGGGGGCTACGAGCAGTACTTC. Translation gives CASSEARTGGYEQYF.